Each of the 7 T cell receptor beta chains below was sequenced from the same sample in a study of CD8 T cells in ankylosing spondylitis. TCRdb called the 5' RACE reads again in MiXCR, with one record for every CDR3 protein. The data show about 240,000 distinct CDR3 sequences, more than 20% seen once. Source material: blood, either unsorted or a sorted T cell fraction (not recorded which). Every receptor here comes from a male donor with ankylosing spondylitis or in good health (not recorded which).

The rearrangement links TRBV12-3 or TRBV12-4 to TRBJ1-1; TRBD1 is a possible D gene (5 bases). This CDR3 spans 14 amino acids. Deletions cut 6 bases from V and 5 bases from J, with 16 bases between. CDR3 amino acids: CASRPGGGGTEAFF. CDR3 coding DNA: TGTGCCAGCAGACCCGGGGGGGGAGGGACTGAAGCTTTCTTT.

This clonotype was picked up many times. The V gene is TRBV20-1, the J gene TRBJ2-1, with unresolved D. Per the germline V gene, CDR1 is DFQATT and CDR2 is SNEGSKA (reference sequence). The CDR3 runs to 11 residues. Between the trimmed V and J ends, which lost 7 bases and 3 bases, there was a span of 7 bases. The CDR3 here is CSERRYNEQFF. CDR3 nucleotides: TGCAGTGAAAGGCGCTACAATGAGCAGTTCTTC.

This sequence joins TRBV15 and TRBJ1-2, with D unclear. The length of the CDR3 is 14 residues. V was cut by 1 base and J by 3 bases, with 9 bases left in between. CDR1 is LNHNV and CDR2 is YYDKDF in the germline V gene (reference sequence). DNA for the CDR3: TGTGCCACCAGCAGAGCGGTTGAGGACTATGGCTACACCTTC. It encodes CATSRAVEDYGYTF.

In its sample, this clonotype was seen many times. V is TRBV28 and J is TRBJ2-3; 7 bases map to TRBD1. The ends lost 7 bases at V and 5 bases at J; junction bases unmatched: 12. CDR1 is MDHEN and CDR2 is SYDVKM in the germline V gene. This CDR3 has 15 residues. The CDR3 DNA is TGTGCCAGCAACCCGACAGGGATGGGAGAAGATACGCAGTATTTT. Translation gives CASNPTGMGEDTQYF.

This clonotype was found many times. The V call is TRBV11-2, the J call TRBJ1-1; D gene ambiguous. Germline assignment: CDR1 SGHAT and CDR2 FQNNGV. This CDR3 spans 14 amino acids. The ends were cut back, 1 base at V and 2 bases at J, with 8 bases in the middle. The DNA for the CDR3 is TGTGCCAGCAGCTTAGCATGGGAAAACACTGAAGCTTTCTTT. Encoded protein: CASSLAWENTEAFF.

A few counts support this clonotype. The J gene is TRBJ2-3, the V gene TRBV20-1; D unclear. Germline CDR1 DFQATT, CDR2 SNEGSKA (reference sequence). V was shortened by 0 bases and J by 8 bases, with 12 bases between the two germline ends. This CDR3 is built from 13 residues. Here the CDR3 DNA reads TGCAGTGCTAGAGATCGCGGAGCGATTACGCAGTATTTT. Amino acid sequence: CSARDRGAITQYF.

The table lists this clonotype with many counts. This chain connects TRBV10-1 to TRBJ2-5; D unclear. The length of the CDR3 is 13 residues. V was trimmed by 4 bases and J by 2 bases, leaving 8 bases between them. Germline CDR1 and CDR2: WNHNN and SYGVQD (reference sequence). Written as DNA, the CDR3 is TGCGCCAGCAGTGTTACTATTCAAGAGACCCAGTACTTC. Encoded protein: CASSVTIQETQYF.